This entry concerns a single TCR beta chain. What it recognizes is unknown. This sample was taken from a study of T-cell memory formation after mild COVID-19. Study in general: Largely donor-specific TCR clusters were found. Study-level points and caveats: Among contracting clones, CD4+ were mainly CM/EM and CD8+ enriched in EMRA.

UMIs and sample barcodes were carried by the TCR alpha and TCR beta cDNA libraries that 5'RACE produced using constant-segment primers. MiXCR was run by TCRdb on the 5' RACE reads, yielding one entry per CDR3 protein. The sample has roughly 310,000 distinct CDR3 sequences; less than 20% are singletons. Germline V gene sequence: CDR1 SGDLS, CDR2 YYNGEE. The CDR3 spans 15 residues. V lost 0 bases to trimming and J lost 4 bases, with 12 bases between them. This chain uses TRBV9 with TRBJ2-3; D unclear. This TCR came from a man aged 18 to 29 who had mild COVID-19 (a few samples of this study predate the infection). Cell type and time point are not known. Sequencing was done on a sample of PBMCs or a T cell subset sorted from them (not recorded which). The CDR3 DNA follows: TGTGCCAGCAGCGTAGTTGCTAGAGTTCCAGATACGCAGTATTTT. This gives the protein CASSVVARVPDTQYF.